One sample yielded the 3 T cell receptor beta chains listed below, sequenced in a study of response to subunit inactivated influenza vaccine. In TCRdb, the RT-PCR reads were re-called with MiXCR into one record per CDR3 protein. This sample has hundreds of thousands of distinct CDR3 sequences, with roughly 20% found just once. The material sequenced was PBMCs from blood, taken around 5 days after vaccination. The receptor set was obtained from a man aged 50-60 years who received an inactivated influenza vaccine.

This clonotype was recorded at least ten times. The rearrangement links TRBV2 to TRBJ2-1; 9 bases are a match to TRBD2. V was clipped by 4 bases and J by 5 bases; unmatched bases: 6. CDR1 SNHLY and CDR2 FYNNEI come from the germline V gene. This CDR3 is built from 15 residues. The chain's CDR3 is CASSGVAGVNNEQFF. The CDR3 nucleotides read TGTGCCAGCAGTGGGGTAGCGGGAGTGAACAATGAGCAGTTCTTC.

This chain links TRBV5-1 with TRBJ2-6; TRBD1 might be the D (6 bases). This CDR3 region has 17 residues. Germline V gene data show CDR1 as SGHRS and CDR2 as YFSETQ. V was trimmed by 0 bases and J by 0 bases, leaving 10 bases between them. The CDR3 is CASSLASGASGANVLTF. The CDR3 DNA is TGCGCCAGCAGCTTGGCCTCAGGGGCCTCTGGGGCCAACGTCCTGACTTTC.

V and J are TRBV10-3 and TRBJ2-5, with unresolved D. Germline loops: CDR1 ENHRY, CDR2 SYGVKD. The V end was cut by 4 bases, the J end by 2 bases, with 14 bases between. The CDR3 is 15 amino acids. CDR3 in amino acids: CAISVAASNQETQYF. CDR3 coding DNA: TGTGCCATCAGTGTTGCAGCATCTAATCAAGAGACCCAGTACTTC.